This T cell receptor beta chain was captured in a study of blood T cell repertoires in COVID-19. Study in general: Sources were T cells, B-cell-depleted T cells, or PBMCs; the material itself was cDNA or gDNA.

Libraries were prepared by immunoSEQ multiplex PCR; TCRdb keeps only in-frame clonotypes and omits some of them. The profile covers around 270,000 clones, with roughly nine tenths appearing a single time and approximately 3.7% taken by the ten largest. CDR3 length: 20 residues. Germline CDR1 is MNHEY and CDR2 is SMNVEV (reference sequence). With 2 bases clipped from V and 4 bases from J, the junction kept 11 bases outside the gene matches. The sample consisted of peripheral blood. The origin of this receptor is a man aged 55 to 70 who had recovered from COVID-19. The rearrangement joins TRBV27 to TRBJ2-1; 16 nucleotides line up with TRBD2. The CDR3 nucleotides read TGTGCCAGCAGTTTAGTACCGGGACTAGCGGGGGGGCCGATATACAATGAGCAGTTCTTC. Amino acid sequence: CASSLVPGLAGGPIYNEQFF.